These 26 T cell receptor beta chains were sequenced from one sample in a study of blood T cell repertoires in COVID-19. Only in-frame clones appear in the TCRdb table, and some are missing; sequencing was by immunoSEQ multiplex PCR. Seen here are 250,000 to 350,000 clones, approximately 85% observed once, and the top ten hold 0.75% to 0.95%. Sequencing used peripheral blood. These receptors came from a human donor with COVID-19, enrolled during active disease. The donor label of this sample is uncertain.

The rearrangement links TRBV12-3 or TRBV12-4 to TRBJ2-7; D unclear. Between the trimmed V and J ends, which lost 9 bases and 3 bases, there was a span of 9 bases. The CDR3 runs to 11 residues. CDR3 nucleotide sequence: TGTGCCAGTCGCGGTTTCTACGAGCAGTACTTC. Its protein is CASRGFYEQYF.

V usage is TRBV29-1 and J usage is TRBJ1-1; 8 nucleotides line up with TRBD1. This CDR3 has 13 residues. Per germline, CDR1 SQVTM and CDR2 ANQGSEA. The V gene end was trimmed by 4 bases and the J gene end by 3 bases; junction bases not matched to a gene: 4. The CDR3 here is CSVAQGADTEAFF. CDR3 sequence (DNA): TGCAGCGTTGCTCAGGGGGCGGACACTGAAGCTTTCTTT.

This chain joins TRBV15 and TRBJ2-3, with 7 bases lining up with TRBD2. After removal of 6 bases from V and 4 bases from J, the junction contained 16 bases not matched to a gene. Germline V CDR1 and CDR2: LNHNV, YYDKDF (reference sequence). The CDR3 has 17 residues. Written as DNA, the CDR3 is TGTGCCACCAGTCGCAAGTTCGGCGGGGCGGGGGCAGATACGCAGTATTTT. Encoded protein: CATSRKFGGAGADTQYF.

The V call is TRBV20-1, the J call TRBJ2-5; TRBD2 matches at 7 bases. The V gene's germline CDR1 is DFQATT and CDR2 SNEGSKA (reference sequence). J lost 4 bases, V lost 3 bases, and 8 bases had no gene match. The CDR3 is 14 amino acids. This CDR3 reads CSASRLAVAETQYF. In nucleotides, the CDR3 is TGCAGTGCTAGTCGGCTAGCGGTAGCAGAGACCCAGTACTTC.

This clone was detected a few times. The rearrangement uses TRBV19 and TRBJ2-7, with a possible D match to TRBD1 (6 bases). CDR1 and CDR2 (germline): LNHDA, SQIVND (reference sequence). The V end was cut by 3 bases, the J end by 4 bases, with 13 bases between. There are 14 residues in the CDR3. The CDR3 sequence is CASSINRDSYEQYF. DNA for the CDR3: TGTGCCAGTAGTATTAACAGGGATTCTTACGAGCAGTACTTC.

V is TRBV7-2 and J is TRBJ2-1; perhaps TRBD2 as D (6 bases). Looked up from germline, CDR1 is SGHTA and CDR2 is FQGNSA. This CDR3 spans 15 amino acids. V gave up 5 bases and J gave up 6 bases, with 17 bases separating them. For the CDR3, the DNA is TGTGCCAGCAGCGCCCCGGGACTCCCTTCCAATGAGCAGTTCTTC. Its protein is CASSAPGLPSNEQFF.

This chain connects TRBV2 to TRBJ1-1; TRBD1 matches 8 bases. The CDR3 is made up of 15 amino acids. After removal of 6 bases from V and 2 bases from J, the junction contained 8 bases not matched to a gene. Germline V gene data show CDR1 as SNHLY and CDR2 as FYNNEI. The CDR3 sequence is CASRMNRGVNTEAFF. DNA for the CDR3: TGTGCCAGCAGGATGAACAGGGGGGTAAACACTGAAGCTTTCTTT.

The chain employs TRBV19 and TRBJ2-7; 7 bases map to TRBD2. The CDR3 totals 14 residues. V dropped 3 bases and J dropped 2; count of bases not matched to a gene: 4. CDR1 is LNHDA, CDR2 SQIVND, per germline (reference sequence). CDR3 bases: TGTGCCAGTAGTATGCCCGGGAGGACCTACGAGCAGTACTTC. Protein sequence: CASSMPGRTYEQYF. The whole variable domain, filled in from reference TRBV19 and TRBJ2-7, reads DGGITQSPKYLFRKEGQNVTLSCEQNLNHDAMYWYRQDPGQGLRLIYYSQIVNDFQKGDIAEGYSVSREKKESFPLTVTSAQKNPTAFYLCASSMPGRTYEQYFGPGTRLTVT.

The chain carries TRBV6-5 and TRBJ1-1; 7 bases are shared with TRBD1. V dropped 2 bases and J dropped 11; count of bases not matched to a gene: 8. The CDR3 loop spans 13 amino acids. Germline V lookup: CDR1 MNHEY, CDR2 SVGAGI. CDR3 residues: CASSYVRGADAFF. DNA for the CDR3: TGTGCCAGCAGTTACGTCAGGGGGGCGGATGCTTTCTTT.

The J gene is TRBJ1-3, the V gene TRBV28, with D perhaps TRBD1 (5 bases). CDR1 and CDR2 (germline): MDHEN, SYDVKM. Deletions cut 2 bases from V and 4 bases from J, with 12 bases between. The CDR3 covers 15 residues. For the CDR3, the DNA is TGTGCCAGCAGTTTAGGCCTCCGGGGGGGAAACACCATATATTTT. It encodes CASSLGLRGGNTIYF.

The V gene is TRBV5-4, the J gene TRBJ2-3; 15 bases align to TRBD2. Unmatched junction bases numbered 12, after V lost 4 bases and J lost 0 bases. The CDR3 extends over 20 amino acids. Germline assignment: CDR1 SGHNT and CDR2 YYREEE (reference sequence). CDR3 sequence: CASSPSRGLAGGLSTDTQYF. CDR3 coding DNA: TGTGCCAGCAGCCCGTCCCGGGGACTAGCGGGAGGACTAAGCACAGATACGCAGTATTTT.

This clone was observed a few times. The gene calls are TRBV18 and TRBJ2-1; TRBD2 is a possible D gene (5 bases). CDR3 size: 15 residues. Germline V gene sequence: CDR1 KGHSH, CDR2 LQKENI. V was trimmed by 3 bases and J by 5 bases, leaving 14 bases between them. The CDR3 protein is CASSPNTGGHNEQFF. The CDR3, as DNA: TGTGCCAGCTCACCGAACACCGGAGGCCACAATGAGCAGTTCTTC.

V gene TRBV29-1 combines with J gene TRBJ2-1; TRBD2 agrees at 14 bases. The CDR3 is made up of 19 amino acids. Germline CDR1 SQVTM, CDR2 ANQGSEA. The junction had 12 bases not matched to a gene; V was cut back by 4 bases and J by 1 base. The chain's CDR3 is CSVGQPGLAGAGSYNEQFF. The CDR3 DNA sequence: TGCAGCGTTGGGCAGCCGGGACTAGCGGGAGCTGGGTCCTACAATGAGCAGTTCTTC.

V gene TRBV7-2 combines with J gene TRBJ1-4, with TRBD1 matching over 8 bases. From germline, CDR1 is SGHTA and CDR2 FQGNSA. The CDR3 is made up of 15 amino acids. Germline trimming cut 5 bases from V and 5 bases from J; bases unmatched to any gene: 7. CDR3 sequence reads: CASSRDRGDNEKLFF. In nucleotides, the CDR3 is TGTGCCAGCAGCCGCGACAGGGGAGACAATGAAAAACTGTTTTTT.

In the case of this clone: This sequence may be a read error, since a much larger clone differs from it by one base. The rearrangement uses TRBV5-5 and TRBJ1-1; D is unclear. Germline CDR1 is SGHKS and CDR2 is YYEKEE (reference sequence). CDR3 length: 13 amino acids. The V end was cut by 1 base, the J end by 1 base, with 5 bases between. The CDR3 sequence: CASSLTANTEAFF. The CDR3 nucleotides read TGTGCCAGCAGCTTGACAGCGAACACTGAAGCTTTCTTT. Full variable domain (remainder filled in from reference TRBV5-5 and TRBJ1-1): DAGVTQSPTHLIKTRGQQVTLRCSPISGHKSVSWYQQVLGQGPQFIFQYYEKEERGRGNFPDRFSARQFPNYSSELNVNALLLGDSALYLCASSLTANTEAFFGQGTRLTVV.

CDR3 amino acids: CAISLQGDTEAFF. For the CDR3, the DNA is TGTGCCATCAGTCTTCAGGGCGACACTGAAGCTTTCTTT. The chain carries TRBV10-3 and TRBJ1-1; a possible D gene is TRBD1 (5 bases). The CDR3 extends over 13 amino acids. The germline V gene encodes CDR1 ENHRY and CDR2 SYGVKD. Trimming took 5 bases from V and 3 from J, leaving 10 bases between them.

CDR3 sequence reads: CASSFTTNTEAFF. DNA for the CDR3: TGTGCCAGCAGCTTTACAACGAACACTGAAGCTTTCTTT. V gene TRBV9 combines with J gene TRBJ1-1; D ambiguous. In germline, CDR1 is SGDLS, CDR2 YYNGEE. This CDR3 spans 13 amino acids. V lost 4 bases to trimming and J lost 1 base, with 8 bases between them.

This clone was seen only a few times. V and J are TRBV2 and TRBJ2-7; TRBD1 aligns across 7 bases. Germline V gene sequence: CDR1 SNHLY, CDR2 FYNNEI. This CDR3 contains 14 residues. J lost 5 bases, V lost 6 bases, and 10 bases had no gene match. In nucleotides, the CDR3 is TGTGCCAGCAGCGAAACAGGGGCGTCCCACGAGCAGTACTTC. It specifies CASSETGASHEQYF. The whole variable domain, filled in from reference TRBV2 and TRBJ2-7, reads EPEVTQTPSHQVTQMGQEVILRCVPISNHLYFYWYRQILGQKVEFLVSFYNNEISEKSEIFDDQFSVERPDGSNFTLKIRSTKLEDSAMYFCASSETGASHEQYFGPGTRLTVT.

The gene calls are TRBV6-2 or TRBV6-3 and TRBJ2-3, with D possibly TRBD1 on 6 matching bases. Germline V gene sequence: CDR1 MNHEY, CDR2 SVGEGT. V was pared by 5 bases and J by 2 bases, with 14 bases between. The CDR3 has 15 residues. The CDR3 nucleotides are TGTGCCAGCAGTACAAAACAGGGTGCCACAGATACGCAGTATTTT. Translation: CASSTKQGATDTQYF.

The J gene is TRBJ1-2, the V gene TRBV9; D remains unclear. Germline lookup yields CDR1 SGDLS and CDR2 YYNGEE. Trimming took off 3 bases at V and 0 bases at J, with 12 bases between the two ends. The CDR3 consists of 15 residues. The chain's CDR3 is CASSAPGNSNYGYTF. The CDR3 region has the DNA TGTGCCAGCAGCGCCCCGGGGAACTCTAACTATGGCTACACCTTC.

This chain links TRBV9 with TRBJ1-6, with D possibly being TRBD1 (6 bases). V was clipped by 4 bases and J by 5 bases, with 10 bases between them. The CDR3 consists of 14 residues. CDR1 is SGDLS and CDR2 is YYNGEE in the germline V gene. The CDR3 DNA is TGTGCCAGCAGCCTAAGACAGGATAATTCACCCCTCCACTTT. Translated: CASSLRQDNSPLHF.

The chain couples TRBV30 to TRBJ1-5; 10 nucleotides align to TRBD1. Germline values: CDR1 GTSNPN, CDR2 SVGIG (reference sequence). V gave up 4 bases and J gave up 6 bases; unmatched junction bases: 9. The CDR3 has 15 residues. The CDR3 sequence is CAWTTGTGEGQPQHF. DNA for the CDR3: TGTGCCTGGACTACCGGGACAGGGGAAGGTCAGCCCCAGCATTTT.

This sequence joins TRBV9 and TRBJ1-2; a weak D match, TRBD1 (5 bases). V dropped 2 bases and J dropped 4 bases, with 6 bases sitting between them. The CDR3 length is 12 residues. In germline, CDR1 is SGDLS, CDR2 YYNGEE. CDR3 coding DNA: TGTGCCAGCAGCGTGGGGCTCTATGGCTACACCTTC. This codes for CASSVGLYGYTF. Drawing the rest from reference TRBV9 and TRBJ1-2, the complete variable domain is DSGVTQTPKHLITATGQRVTLRCSPRSGDLSVYWYQQSLDQGLQFLIQYYNGEERAKGNILERFSAQQFPDLHSELNLSSLELGDSALYFCASSVGLYGYTFGSGTRLTVV.

This clone was observed a single time. The J gene is TRBJ2-7, the V gene TRBV18; 8 bases are a match to TRBD2. The CDR3 length is 15 residues. The ends lost 1 base at V and 0 bases at J; junction bases unmatched: 2. Germline V CDR1 and CDR2: KGHSH, LQKENI. The DNA for the CDR3 is TGTGCCAGCTCACCACGAGGGACTAGCTCCTACGAGCAGTACTTC. Encoded protein: CASSPRGTSSYEQYF.

Turning to this clone: The sample holds other DNA sequences that translate to the same CDR3. The V and J genes are TRBV29-1 and TRBJ2-5, with a tentative D call TRBD2 (5 bases). The CDR3 sequence is 12 residues long. Germline values: CDR1 SQVTM, CDR2 ANQGSEA. Trimming left V 4 bases short and J 2 bases short, with 8 bases between. CDR3 sequence reads: CSVGGGQETQYF. CDR3 DNA: TGCAGCGTTGGAGGAGGACAAGAGACCCAGTACTTC.

The chain combines TRBV27 with TRBJ2-7, with 7 bases aligning to TRBD1. Germline V lookup: CDR1 MNHEY, CDR2 SMNVEV (reference sequence). J lost 1 base, V lost 4 bases, and 4 bases had no gene match. This CDR3 contains 14 residues. CDR3 loop: CASSYGQASYEQYF. CDR3 coding DNA: TGTGCCAGCAGTTATGGACAGGCTTCCTACGAGCAGTACTTC.